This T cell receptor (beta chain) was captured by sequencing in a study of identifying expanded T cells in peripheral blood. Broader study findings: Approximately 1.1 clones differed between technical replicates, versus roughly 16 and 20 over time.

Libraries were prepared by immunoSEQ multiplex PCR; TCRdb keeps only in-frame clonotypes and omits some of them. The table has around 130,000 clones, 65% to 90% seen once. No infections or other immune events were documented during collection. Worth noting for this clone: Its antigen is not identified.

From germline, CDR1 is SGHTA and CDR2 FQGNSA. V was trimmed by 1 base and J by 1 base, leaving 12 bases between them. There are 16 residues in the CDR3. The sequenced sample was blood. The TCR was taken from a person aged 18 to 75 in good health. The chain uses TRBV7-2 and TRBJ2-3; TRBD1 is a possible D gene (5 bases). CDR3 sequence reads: CASSLDRGIGTDTQYF. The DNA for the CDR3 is TGTGCCAGCAGCTTAGATAGGGGTATTGGCACAGATACGCAGTATTTT.